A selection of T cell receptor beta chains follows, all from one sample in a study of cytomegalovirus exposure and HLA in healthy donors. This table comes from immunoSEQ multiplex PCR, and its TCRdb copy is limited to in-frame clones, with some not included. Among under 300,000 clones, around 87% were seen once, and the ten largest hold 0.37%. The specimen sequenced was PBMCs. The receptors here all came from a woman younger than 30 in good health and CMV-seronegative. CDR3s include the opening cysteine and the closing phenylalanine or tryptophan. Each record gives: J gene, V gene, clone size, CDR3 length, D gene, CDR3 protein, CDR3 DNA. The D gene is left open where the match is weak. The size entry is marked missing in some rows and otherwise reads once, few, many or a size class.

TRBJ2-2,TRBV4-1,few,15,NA,CASSQVSTNTGELFF,TGCGCCAGCAGCCAAGTTTCAACGAACACCGGGGAGCTGTTTTTT
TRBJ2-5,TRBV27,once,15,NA,CASSFNRAMGETQYF,TGTGCCAGCAGTTTCAACAGGGCGATGGGAGAGACCCAGTACTTC
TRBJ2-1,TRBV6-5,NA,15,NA,CASSYGQSTGNEQFF,TGTGCCAGCAGTTACGGACAATCTACAGGGAATGAGCAGTTCTTC
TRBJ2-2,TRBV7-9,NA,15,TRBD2,CASSGLETFTGELFF,TGTGCCAGCAGCGGACTAGAAACCTTCACCGGGGAGCTGTTTTTT
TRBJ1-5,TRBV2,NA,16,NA,CASSEAYQRADQPQHF,TGTGCCAGCAGTGAAGCGTATCAGAGGGCGGATCAGCCCCAGCATTTT
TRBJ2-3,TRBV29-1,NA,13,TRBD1,CSVVRQGTDTQYF,TGCAGCGTTGTCCGACAGGGGACAGATACGCAGTATTTT
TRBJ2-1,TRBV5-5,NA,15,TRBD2,CASSFRGGRDNEQFF,TGTGCCAGCAGCTTCCGCGGGGGTCGGGACAATGAGCAGTTCTTC
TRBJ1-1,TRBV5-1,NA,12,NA,CASSLGESEAFF,TGCGCCAGCAGCTTGGGCGAATCAGAAGCTTTCTTT
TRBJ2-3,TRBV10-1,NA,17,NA,CASSEGGSFLWTDTQYF,TGCGCCAGCAGTGAGGGCGGCAGCTTCTTGTGGACAGATACGCAGTATTTT
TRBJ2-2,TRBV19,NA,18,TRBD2,CASSTSGLAGTNTGELFF,TGTGCCAGTAGTACCTCCGGACTAGCGGGGACGAACACCGGGGAGCTGTTTTTT
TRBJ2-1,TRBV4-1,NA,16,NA,CASSQVGGFGYNEQFF,TGCGCCAGCAGCCAAGTAGGGGGTTTTGGCTACAATGAGCAGTTCTTC
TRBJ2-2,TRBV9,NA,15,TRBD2,CASSPRPSGAGELFF,TGTGCCAGCAGCCCCCGGCCTAGCGGGGCCGGGGAGCTGTTTTTT
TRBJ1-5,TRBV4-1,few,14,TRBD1,CASSPGTVSGPQHF,TGCGCCAGCAGCCCCGGGACAGTGAGTGGGCCCCAGCATTTT
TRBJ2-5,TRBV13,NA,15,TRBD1,CASSPSNRGRETQYF,TGTGCCAGCAGCCCCTCAAACAGGGGGCGAGAGACCCAGTACTTC
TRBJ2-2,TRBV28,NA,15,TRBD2,CASSLTSGGTGELFF,TGTGCCAGCAGTCTGACTAGCGGGGGGACCGGGGAGCTGTTTTTT
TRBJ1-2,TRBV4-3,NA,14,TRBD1,CASSPGGSNYGYTF,TGCGCCAGCAGCCCAGGGGGCTCTAACTATGGCTACACCTTC
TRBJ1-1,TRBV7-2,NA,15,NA,CASSLTRQTNTEAFF,TGTGCCAGCAGCTTAACCCGACAGACGAACACTGAAGCTTTCTTT
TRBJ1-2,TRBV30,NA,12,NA,CAWTGTLIRYTF,TGTGCCTGGACAGGAACCCTTATTCGCTACACCTTC
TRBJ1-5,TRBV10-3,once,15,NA,CAISDSAGSNQPQHF,TGTGCCATCAGTGACAGTGCGGGGAGCAATCAGCCCCAGCATTTT
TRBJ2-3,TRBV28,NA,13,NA,CASKASGTDTQYF,TGTGCCAGCAAGGCTAGCGGCACAGATACGCAGTATTTT
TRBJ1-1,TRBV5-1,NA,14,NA,CASSPLWGGTEAFF,TGCGCCAGCAGCCCATTGTGGGGCGGCACTGAAGCTTTCTTT
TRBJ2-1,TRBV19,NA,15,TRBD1,CASNRRDRGTMAQFF,TGTGCCAGCAACAGGAGGGACAGGGGGACAATGGCGCAGTTCTTC
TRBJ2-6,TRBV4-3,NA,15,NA,CASSLEDSGANVLTF,TGCGCCAGCAGCCTTGAGGACTCTGGGGCCAACGTCCTGACTTTC
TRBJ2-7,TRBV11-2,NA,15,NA,CASSLAGSLPQEQYF,TGTGCCAGCAGCTTAGCTGGCAGTCTACCACAGGAGCAGTACTTC
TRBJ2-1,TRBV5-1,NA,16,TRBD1,CASSPGQGTFGNEQFF,TGCGCCAGCAGCCCAGGACAGGGGACCTTCGGGAATGAGCAGTTCTTC
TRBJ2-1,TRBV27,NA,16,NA,CASSFGAETSYNEQFF,TGTGCCAGCAGTTTTGGGGCCGAGACCTCCTACAATGAGCAGTTCTTC
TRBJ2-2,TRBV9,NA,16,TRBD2,CASSVKTSGVSLELFF,TGTGCCAGCAGCGTAAAGACTAGCGGGGTCTCTCTGGAGCTGTTTTTT
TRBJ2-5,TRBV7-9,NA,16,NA,CASSNTLARFYETQYF,TGTGCCAGCAGCAATACTCTAGCTAGGTTCTACGAGACCCAGTACTTC
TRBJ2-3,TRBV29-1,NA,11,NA,CSAWAGDTQYF,TGCAGCGCGTGGGCAGGAGATACGCAGTATTTT
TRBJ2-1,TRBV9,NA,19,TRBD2,CASSVAASGGTSSYNEQFF,TGTGCCAGCAGCGTAGCTGCTAGCGGGGGGACCTCCTCCTACAATGAGCAGTTCTTC
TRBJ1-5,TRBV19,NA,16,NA,CASSIDTQEFHQPQHF,TGTGCCAGTAGTATCGACACACAGGAGTTTCATCAGCCCCAGCATTTT
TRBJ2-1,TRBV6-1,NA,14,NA,CASSEIAGVNEQFF,TGTGCCAGCAGTGAAATTGCAGGGGTCAATGAGCAGTTCTTC
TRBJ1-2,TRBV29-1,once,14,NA,CSVDNGLGDYGYTF,TGCAGCGTTGATAACGGGTTAGGGGACTATGGCTACACCTTC
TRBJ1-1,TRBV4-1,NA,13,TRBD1,CASSQRDREGAFF,TGCGCCAGCAGCCAACGGGACAGGGAGGGGGCTTTCTTT
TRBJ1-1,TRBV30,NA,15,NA,CAWSGTDSMNTEAFF,TGTGCCTGGAGTGGAACGGACAGCATGAACACTGAAGCTTTCTTT
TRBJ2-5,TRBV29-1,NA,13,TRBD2,CSVGGGSRETQYF,TGCAGCGTTGGGGGAGGGTCCAGGGAGACCCAGTACTTC
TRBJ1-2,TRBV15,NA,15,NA,CATSRDPDLNYGYTF,TGTGCCACCAGCAGAGATCCGGACTTAAACTATGGCTACACCTTC
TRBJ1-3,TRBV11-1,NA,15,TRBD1,CASSSPGQLGNTIYF,TGTGCCAGCAGCTCACCGGGACAGCTGGGAAACACCATATATTTT
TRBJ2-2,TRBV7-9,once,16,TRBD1,CASRPVYRGGTGELFF,TGTGCCAGCAGACCCGTCTACAGGGGCGGCACCGGGGAGCTGTTTTTT
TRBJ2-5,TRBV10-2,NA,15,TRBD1,CASSELRTGKETQYF,TGCGCCAGCAGTGAGTTGAGGACAGGGAAAGAGACCCAGTACTTC
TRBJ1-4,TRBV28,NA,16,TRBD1,CASSLPGGRSREKLFF,TGTGCCAGCAGTTTGCCAGGGGGTCGGAGTAGGGAAAAACTGTTTTTT
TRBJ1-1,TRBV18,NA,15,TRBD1,CASSPLQGEGTEAFF,TGTGCCAGCTCACCATTACAGGGGGAAGGCACTGAAGCTTTCTTT
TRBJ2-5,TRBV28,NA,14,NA,CASRTPGGRETQYF,TGTGCCAGCAGAACACCAGGAGGTCGAGAGACCCAGTACTTC
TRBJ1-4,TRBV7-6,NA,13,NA,CASSLDWNEKLFF,TGTGCCAGCAGCTTAGACTGGAATGAAAAACTGTTTTTT
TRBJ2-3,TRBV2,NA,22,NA,CASRRDRGRRGLAGVHPDTQYF,TGTGCCAGCAGACGGGACAGGGGGCGACGAGGACTAGCGGGGGTCCACCCAGATACGCAGTATTTT
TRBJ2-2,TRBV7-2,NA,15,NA,CASSFVGVNTGELFF,TGTGCCAGCAGCTTTGTCGGGGTGAACACCGGGGAGCTGTTTTTT
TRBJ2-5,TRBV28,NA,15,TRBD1,CASSSTGQAQETQYF,TGTGCCAGCAGTTCGACGGGACAGGCCCAAGAGACCCAGTACTTC
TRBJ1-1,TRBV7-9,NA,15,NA,CASSPLGGGGTEAFF,TGTGCCAGCAGCCCCCTGGGGGGGGGAGGAACTGAAGCTTTCTTT
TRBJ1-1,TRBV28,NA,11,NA,CASSTGTEAFF,TGTGCCAGCAGTACGGGGACTGAAGCTTTCTTT
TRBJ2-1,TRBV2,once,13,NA,CASSEITVNEQFF,TGTGCCAGCAGTGAAATAACAGTCAATGAGCAGTTCTTC
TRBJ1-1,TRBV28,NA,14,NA,CASRHRTSGTEAFF,TGTGCCAGCAGACACAGGACATCAGGAACTGAAGCTTTCTTT
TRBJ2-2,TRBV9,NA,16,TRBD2,CASSDRLAAYTGELFF,TGTGCCAGCAGCGACCGACTAGCGGCGTACACCGGGGAGCTGTTTTTT
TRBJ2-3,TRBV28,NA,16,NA,CASSTGRRVDTDTQYF,TGTGCCAGCAGTACAGGGAGAAGGGTCGACACAGATACGCAGTATTTT
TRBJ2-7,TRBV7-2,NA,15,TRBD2,CASSTHGTSFYEQYF,TGTGCCAGCAGCACCCACGGGACTAGCTTCTACGAGCAGTACTTC
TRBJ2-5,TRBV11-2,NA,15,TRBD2,CASSSLAGGRVDQYF,TGTGCCAGCAGCTCTCTAGCGGGGGGGCGTGTTGACCAGTACTTC
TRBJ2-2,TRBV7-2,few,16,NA,CASSPWASFNTGELFF,TGTGCCAGCAGCCCTTGGGCTAGCTTCAACACCGGGGAGCTGTTTTTT
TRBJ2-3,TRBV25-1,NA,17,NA,CASSEYTTGTSTDTQYF,TGTGCCAGCAGTGAATATACCACCGGGACAAGCACAGATACGCAGTATTTT